This TCR beta chain was identified during a study of blood T cell repertoires in COVID-19. This clone has a single count. Looked up from germline, CDR1 is MDHEN and CDR2 is SYDVKM. Trimming removed 2 bases from V and 5 bases from J; junction bases left unmatched: 5. This CDR3 contains 14 residues. Repertoires were generated with immunoSEQ multiplex PCR, while TCRdb's copy carries only in-frame clones and drops some. The sample lists about 200,000 clones, around 85% occurring once. Sequencing used PBMCs or T cells enriched from blood (not recorded which). The genes are TRBV28 and TRBJ2-7, with 8 positions matching TRBD1. The sequence came from a man aged 40-55 years who had recovered from COVID-19. CDR3 sequence: CASSLTQGAHEQYF. The CDR3 bases are TGTGCCAGCAGTTTAACGCAGGGGGCCCACGAGCAGTACTTC.